The TCR beta chain under discussion was sequenced for a study of cytomegalovirus exposure and HLA in healthy donors. About the research overall: An analysis done earlier identified about 100 million unique TCR beta sequences from approximately 180 million T cells. Study conclusions and caveats: In the analysis, some V segments, TRBV6-2 and TRBV6-3 included, were excluded as indistinguishable. Researchers reported in a later analysis that a missense DCLRE1C variant was tied to TCR beta V- and J-gene trimming.

PCR primers comprised 60 Vbeta and 13 Jbeta primers. The data were produced by immunoSEQ multiplex PCR, yet TCRdb's version contains in-frame clones alone and is incomplete. The sample lists 150,000 to 200,000 clones; about four fifths were seen once. In the case of this clone: Its antigen is undetermined.

V was cut by 3 bases and J by 6 bases, with 15 bases left in between. This CDR3 region has 15 residues. Germline V gives CDR1 MNHEY, CDR2 SMNVEV (reference sequence). Unrecorded immune exposure was likely among donors, who were nominally healthy when sampled. Sequenced sample: PBMCs. The receptor was derived from a woman aged 18-30 years in good health and CMV-seronegative. V and J are TRBV27 and TRBJ2-1, with D possibly TRBD2 on 5 matching bases. Here the CDR3 DNA reads TGTGCCAGCAGTTTGGCGGGCGGGCCGATCAATGAGCAGTTCTTC. Protein sequence: CASSLAGGPINEQFF.